Included here is one T cell receptor beta chain sequence, with context. What it binds is not known. This CDR3 is 15 amino acids long. The V gene's germline CDR1 is SGDLS and CDR2 YYNGEE. V lost 5 bases and J lost 6, with 17 bases in between. TCRdb's copy holds only in-frame clones and misses some; the assay was immunoSEQ multiplex PCR. The table shows about 530,000 clones, with 75% to 80% occurring only once. These data originate in a study of shared clonotypes between healthy human individuals. Study results and caveats: Among donors, the sharing of clonotypes was expected to be influenced by sequencing depth. The low donor count limited represented genetic and exposure-history diversity.

Sequences were obtained from PBMCs. This TCR was recovered from a woman aged 40 to 55 in good health. Some clones in this sample may be carry-over from other donors' samples. The V call is TRBV9, the J call TRBJ2-2; D is perhaps TRBD2 (6 bases). CDR3 bases: TGTGCCAGCAGTAAGAGGAACGGGGGTGCCGGGGAGCTGTTTTTT. Translated: CASSKRNGGAGELFF.